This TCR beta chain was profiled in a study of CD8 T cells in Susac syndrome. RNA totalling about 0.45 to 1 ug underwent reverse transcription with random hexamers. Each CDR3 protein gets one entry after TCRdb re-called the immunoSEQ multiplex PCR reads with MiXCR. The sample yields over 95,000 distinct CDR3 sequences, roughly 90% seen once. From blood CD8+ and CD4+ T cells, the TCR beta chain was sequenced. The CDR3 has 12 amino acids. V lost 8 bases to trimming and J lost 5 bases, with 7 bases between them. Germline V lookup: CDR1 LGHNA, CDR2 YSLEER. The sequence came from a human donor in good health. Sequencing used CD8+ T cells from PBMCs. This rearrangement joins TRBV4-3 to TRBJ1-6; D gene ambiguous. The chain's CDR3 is CASRVDNSPLHF. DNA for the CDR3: TGCGCCAGCCGGGTAGATAATTCACCCCTCCACTTT.